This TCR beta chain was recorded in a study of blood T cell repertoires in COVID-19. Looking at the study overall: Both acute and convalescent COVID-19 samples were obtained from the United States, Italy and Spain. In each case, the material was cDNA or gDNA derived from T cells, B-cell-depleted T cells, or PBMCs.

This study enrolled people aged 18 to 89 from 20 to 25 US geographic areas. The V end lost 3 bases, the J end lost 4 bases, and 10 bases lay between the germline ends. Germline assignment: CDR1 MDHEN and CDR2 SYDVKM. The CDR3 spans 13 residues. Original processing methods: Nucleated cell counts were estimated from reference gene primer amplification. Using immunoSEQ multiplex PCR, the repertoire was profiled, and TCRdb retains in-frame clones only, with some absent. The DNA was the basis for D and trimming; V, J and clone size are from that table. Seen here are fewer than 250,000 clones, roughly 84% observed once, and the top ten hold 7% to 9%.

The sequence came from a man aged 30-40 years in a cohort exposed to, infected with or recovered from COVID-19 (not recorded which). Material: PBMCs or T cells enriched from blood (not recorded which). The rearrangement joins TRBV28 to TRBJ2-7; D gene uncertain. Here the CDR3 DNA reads TGTGCCAGCAGTTTCGAACTTCCTTACGAGCAGTACTTC. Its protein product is CASSFELPYEQYF.